What follows is one T cell receptor beta chain and its context. The data originate from a study of technical replicates of blood from several donors. Sequencing used immunoSEQ multiplex PCR; TCRdb keeps in-frame clones, though not all of them. The table has about 84,000 clones, 95% to 98% seen once; the top ten hold 0.12% to 0.15%. This sequence originates from a human donor in good health. The sample consisted of T cells isolated from PBMCs.

CDR3 residues: CASSTLGVSYEQYF. The CDR3 coding sequence is TGTGCCAGCAGTACTCTAGGGGTTAGTTACGAGCAGTACTTC. This chain uses TRBV6-6 with TRBJ2-7; the D gene is possibly TRBD1 (5 bases). The length of the CDR3 is 14 residues. V was pared by 5 bases and J by 4 bases, with 15 bases between. CDR1 is MNHNY, CDR2 SVGAGI, per germline (reference sequence).